This T cell receptor beta chain is from a study of cytomegalovirus exposure and HLA in healthy donors. Study results and caveats: It was likely that a cluster of highly shared sequence variants was a sequencing artifact. Later work found most CMV-associated TCR beta chains apparently HLA-restricted.

This CDR3 is 13 amino acids long. The V gene lost 8 bases and the J gene lost 0 bases, with 8 bases spanning the gap. The germline V gene has CDR1 MNHEY and CDR2 SVGAGI. With 60 Vbeta and 13 Jbeta primers, the PCR was carried out. Measured with immunoSEQ multiplex PCR; TCRdb has only the in-frame clones, and not every one. The sample lists about 110,000 clones, about three quarters occurring once. Note on this clone: Its antigen is unknown.

The clonotype was recovered from a middle-aged woman in good health and CMV-seropositive. The V call is TRBV6-5, the J call TRBJ1-5, with D unresolved. Input material: PBMCs. DNA for the CDR3: TGTGCCAGCGGTAGAGGTAGCAATCAGCCCCAGCATTTT. Encoded protein: CASGRGSNQPQHF.